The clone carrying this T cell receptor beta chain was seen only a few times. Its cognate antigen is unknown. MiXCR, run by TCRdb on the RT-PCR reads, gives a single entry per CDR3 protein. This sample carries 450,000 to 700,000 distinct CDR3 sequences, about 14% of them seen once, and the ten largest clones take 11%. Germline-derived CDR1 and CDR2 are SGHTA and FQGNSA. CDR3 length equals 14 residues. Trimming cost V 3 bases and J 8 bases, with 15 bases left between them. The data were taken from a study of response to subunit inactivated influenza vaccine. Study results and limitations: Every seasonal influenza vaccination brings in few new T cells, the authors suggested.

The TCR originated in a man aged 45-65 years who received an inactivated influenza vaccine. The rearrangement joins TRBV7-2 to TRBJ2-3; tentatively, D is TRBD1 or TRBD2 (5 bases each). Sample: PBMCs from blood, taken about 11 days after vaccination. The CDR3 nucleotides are TGTGCCAGCAGCTTGGGGGTTTTTCGCCCTACGCAGTATTTT. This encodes CASSLGVFRPTQYF.